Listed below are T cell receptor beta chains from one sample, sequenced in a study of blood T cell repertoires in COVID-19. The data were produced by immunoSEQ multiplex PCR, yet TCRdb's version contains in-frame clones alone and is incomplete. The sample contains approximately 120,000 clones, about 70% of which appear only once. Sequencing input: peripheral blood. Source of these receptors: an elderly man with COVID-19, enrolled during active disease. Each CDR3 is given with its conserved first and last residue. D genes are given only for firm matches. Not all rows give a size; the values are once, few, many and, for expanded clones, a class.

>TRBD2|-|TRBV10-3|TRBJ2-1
TGTGCCATCAGTGTATACCTGACTAGCGGGGGTAGGAATGAGCAGTTCTTC
CAISVYLTSGGRNEQFF
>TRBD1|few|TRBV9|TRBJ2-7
TGTGCCAGCAGCGCTGGGACAGGGACAGCATACGAGCAGTACTTC
CASSAGTGTAYEQYF
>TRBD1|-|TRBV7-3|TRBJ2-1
TGTGCCAGCAGCGTCACCGGGACAGGGGTCTGGAATGAGCAGTTCTTC
CASSVTGTGVWNEQFF
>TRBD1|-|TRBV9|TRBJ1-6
TGTGCCAGCAGCGCGGAGTTGGGGGCGGGACAGTACTATAATTCACCCCTCCACTTT
CASSAELGAGQYYNSPLHF
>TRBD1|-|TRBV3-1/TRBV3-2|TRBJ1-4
TGTGCCAGCAGCCGACAAATCCCGGGACAGATTAATGAAAAACTGTTTTTT
CASSRQIPGQINEKLFF
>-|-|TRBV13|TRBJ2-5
TGTGCCAGCAGCACCGACAGTGGGGAGACCCAGTACTTC
CASSTDSGETQYF
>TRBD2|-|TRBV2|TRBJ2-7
TGTGCCAGCAGACGGACTAGCCGCTACGAGCAGTACTTC
CASRRTSRYEQYF
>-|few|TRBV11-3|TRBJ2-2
TGTGCCAGCAGCGAGGGTGTCACCGGGGAGCTGTTTTTT
CASSEGVTGELFF
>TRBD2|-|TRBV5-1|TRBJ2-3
TGCGCCAGCAGCTTGTACGGACTAGCGGAACCCACGGATACGCAGTATTTT
CASSLYGLAEPTDTQYF
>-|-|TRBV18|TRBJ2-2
TGTGCCAGCTCACCACCAGTGCGGAACGGGGAGCTGTTTTTT
CASSPPVRNGELFF
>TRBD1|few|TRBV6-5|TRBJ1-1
TGTGCCAGCAGTTACTCAAGCCGTCAGGGGGCAAAAGCTTTCTTT
CASSYSSRQGAKAFF
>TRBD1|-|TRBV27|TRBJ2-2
TGTGCCAGCAGACTACGACAGGGGACGAACACCGGGGAGCTGTTTTTT
CASRLRQGTNTGELFF
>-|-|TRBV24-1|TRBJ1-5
TGTGCCACCAGTGACCCCGGAGGGGGCAATCAGCCCCAGCATTTT
CATSDPGGGNQPQHF
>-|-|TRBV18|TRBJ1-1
TGTGCCAGCTCACCACCGCTGGGGCCGGAGACTGAAGCTTTCTTT
CASSPPLGPETEAFF
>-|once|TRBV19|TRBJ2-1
TGTGCCAGTAGTCCCGGCAATGAGCAGTTCTTC
CASSPGNEQFF
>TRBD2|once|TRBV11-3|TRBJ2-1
TGTGCCAGCAGCTTAAAGGGTGTACTAGCGGGAGGGGATGAGCAGTTCTTC
CASSLKGVLAGGDEQFF
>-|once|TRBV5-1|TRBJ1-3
TGCGCCAGCAGCTTGGCGAGCTCTGGAAACACCATATATTTT
CASSLASSGNTIYF
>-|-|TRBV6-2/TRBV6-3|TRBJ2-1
TGTGCCAGCAGTTACTCGATAGATACTACTCCTGCGCAGTTCTTC
CASSYSIDTTPAQFF
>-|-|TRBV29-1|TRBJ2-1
TGCAGCGTTGGGCGACAGGAGAGTAATGAGCAGTTCTTC
CSVGRQESNEQFF
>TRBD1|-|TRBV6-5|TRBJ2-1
TGTGCCAGCAGTTACCAGGGGGCGAATGAGCAGTTCTTC
CASSYQGANEQFF
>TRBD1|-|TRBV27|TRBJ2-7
TGTGCCAGCAGTACCGACAGGGGATCCTACGAGCAGTACTTC
CASSTDRGSYEQYF
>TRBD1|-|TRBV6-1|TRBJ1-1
TGTGCCAGCAGTGAAGGGACAGGGAAAGCTTTCTTT
CASSEGTGKAFF
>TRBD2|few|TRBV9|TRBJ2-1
TGTGCCAGCAGCGTACGGCTAGCGGGTTCTTACAATGAGCAGTTCTTC
CASSVRLAGSYNEQFF
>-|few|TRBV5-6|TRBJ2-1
TGTGCCAGCAGAAAGGGGGGGAATGAGCAGTTCTTC
CASRKGGNEQFF
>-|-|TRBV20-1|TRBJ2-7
TGCAGTGCAAGTGACTCCTCCTACGAGCAGTACTTC
CSASDSSYEQYF
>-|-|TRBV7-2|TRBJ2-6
TGTGCCAGCAGCCCGCGGGGCGGCTCTGGGGCCAACGTCCTGACTTTC
CASSPRGGSGANVLTF
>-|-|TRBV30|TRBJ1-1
TGTGCCTGGAGCCAGGGATTATACATGAACACTGAAGCTTTCTTT
CAWSQGLYMNTEAFF
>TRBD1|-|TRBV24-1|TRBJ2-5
TGTGCCACCGGACAGGGGGGGCAAGAGACCCAGTACTTC
CATGQGGQETQYF
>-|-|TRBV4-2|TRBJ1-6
TGTGCCAGCAGCGAGGGTCAATCCATCTCCTATAATTCACCCCTCCACTTT
CASSEGQSISYNSPLHF
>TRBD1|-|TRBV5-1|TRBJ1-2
TGCGCCAGCAGTACAGGGGGTACTGACTATGGCTACACCTTC
CASSTGGTDYGYTF
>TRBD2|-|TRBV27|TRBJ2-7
TGTGCCAGCAGTTTAAGCGGGGCGTGGGGCTACGAGCAGTACTTC
CASSLSGAWGYEQYF
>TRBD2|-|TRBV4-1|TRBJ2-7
TGCGCCAGCAGCCAAGGTCATCGACTAGCGGGAGGCTACGAGCAGTACTTC
CASSQGHRLAGGYEQYF